These 22 T cell receptor beta chains share one sample of origin, sequenced in a study of T cells in localized non-small cell lung cancer. Sequenced by immunoSEQ multiplex PCR; TCRdb stores in-frame clones only, minus some. The sample shows under 3,500 clones, around 20% of them seen only once. Here the sequenced sample was lung tumor tissue, taken before any cancer treatment. Receptor source: a woman aged 40-75 years with stage I lung adenocarcinoma.

The genes are TRBV6-8 and TRBJ1-2, with TRBD1 matching over 8 bases. With V trimmed by 4 bases and J by 10 bases, 17 bases remained unmatched. This CDR3 spans 16 amino acids. Per the germline V gene, CDR1 is MNHGY and CDR2 is SAAAGT. The CDR3 nucleotides read TGTGCCAGCAGTTCGGGACAGGCCTGGGAGTACGATGACTACACCTTC. Encoded protein: CASSSGQAWEYDDYTF.

This clone is labeled medium-sized. The chain joins TRBV6-8 to TRBJ1-6, with D possibly TRBD1 on 6 matching bases. The CDR3 is 14 residues long. V was cut by 6 bases and J by 10 bases, with 16 bases left in between. Per germline, CDR1 MNHGY and CDR2 SAAAGT. CDR3 region: CASSHRVPGSPLHF. The CDR3 region has the DNA TGTGCCAGCAGCCACAGGGTCCCGGGATCACCCCTCCACTTT.

This clone was counted between two and nine times. The chain is built from TRBV6-8 and TRBJ1-5, with D uncertain. Trimming pared 0 bases from V and 3 bases from J, leaving 18 bases between. Germline CDR1 is MNHGY and CDR2 is SAAAGT. The CDR3 sequence is 18 residues long. The CDR3: CASSYSPAARAFNQPQHF. The CDR3 DNA reads TGTGCCAGCAGTTACTCCCCGGCTGCGAGGGCTTTCAATCAGCCCCAGCATTTT.

This clone was counted only a few times. The J gene is TRBJ2-1, the V gene TRBV6-8, with a weak D call TRBD1 (5 bases). Between the trimmed V and J ends, which lost 6 bases and 9 bases, there was a span of 18 bases. The CDR3 spans 14 residues. CDR1 and CDR2 from the germline V gene are MNHGY and SAAAGT. CDR3 region: CASSSNQGSSEQFF. CDR3 DNA sequence: TGTGCCAGCAGCTCTAATCAGGGTTCCAGTGAGCAGTTCTTC.

This clone ranks as medium-sized. The chain is built from TRBV6-8 and TRBJ1-2; 10 bases fit TRBD1. Germline V gene sequence: CDR1 MNHGY, CDR2 SAAAGT. CDR3 size: 15 residues. Losses at the gene ends were 7 bases for V and 0 bases for J; bases not matched to a gene: 5. In DNA, the CDR3 is TGTGCCAGCAAGGGACAGGGGATTACTAACTATGGCTACACCTTC. It translates to CASKGQGITNYGYTF.

The chain links TRBV5-1 to TRBJ1-6, with TRBD1 as a possible D gene (5 bases). The germline gives CDR1 SGHRS, CDR2 YFSETQ. The CDR3 contains 14 residues. The germline V and J ends were trimmed by 0 bases and 9 bases, with 10 bases remaining between them. CDR3 amino acids: CASSLGGATSPLHF. For the CDR3, the DNA is TGCGCCAGCAGCTTGGGCGGGGCGACTTCACCCCTCCACTTT.

By share, this clone ranks as medium-sized. This chain joins TRBV9 and TRBJ2-3; possible D gene TRBD2, 7 bases. With 0 bases removed from V and 3 bases from J, the gap between germline ends came to 11 bases. The CDR3 sequence is 15 residues long. Germline CDR1 reads SGDLS; CDR2 reads YYNGEE. The CDR3 DNA reads TGTGCCAGCAGCGTAGTAGGGGGGGAGACAGATACGCAGTATTTT. Amino acid sequence: CASSVVGGETDTQYF.

This clone is categorized as medium-sized. This rearrangement joins TRBV11-3 to TRBJ1-1; the D is unclear. This CDR3 is 14 amino acids long. Germline V lookup: CDR1 SGHNT, CDR2 YENEEA. V shed 2 bases and J shed 5 bases, with 12 bases lying between them. Written as DNA, the CDR3 is TGTGCCAGCAGCTTAAGTGGTTTCAGGACTGAAGCTTTCTTT. This gives the protein CASSLSGFRTEAFF.

By proportion, this clone is medium-sized. The chain uses TRBV9 and TRBJ1-5, with 7 bases identical to TRBD1. Germline trimming cut 7 bases from V and 0 bases from J; bases unmatched to any gene: 1. This CDR3 has 13 amino acids. Germline CDR1 and CDR2: SGDLS and YYNGEE. The DNA for the CDR3 is TGTGCCAGCGGACAGGATAGCAATCAGCCCCAGCATTTT. Amino acid sequence: CASGQDSNQPQHF. Combining the CDR3 with reference TRBV9 and TRBJ1-5 gives the whole variable domain DSGVTQTPKHLITATGQRVTLRCSPRSGDLSVYWYQQSLDQGLQFLIQYYNGEERAKGNILERFSAQQFPDLHSELNLSSLELGDSALYFCASGQDSNQPQHFGDGTRLSIL.

By proportion, this clone is medium-sized. The J gene is TRBJ1-4, the V gene TRBV6-8, with a possible D match to TRBD1 (5 bases). CDR1 and CDR2 (germline): MNHGY, SAAAGT. The CDR3 consists of 15 residues. V was clipped by 6 bases and J by 0 bases, with 11 bases between them. The CDR3 protein is CASRRGDATNEKLFF. The CDR3 DNA reads as TGTGCCAGCAGGAGAGGGGATGCAACTAATGAAAAACTGTTTTTT.

Judged by abundance, this clone is medium-sized. This chain uses TRBV6-8 with TRBJ1-5; D ambiguous. V lost 4 bases, J lost 4 bases, and 8 bases lay in between. Germline V gene data show CDR1 as MNHGY and CDR2 as SAAAGT. The CDR3 loop spans 13 amino acids. The CDR3 loop reads CASSSKWNQPQHF. CDR3 sequence (DNA): TGTGCCAGCAGTTCCAAGTGGAATCAGCCCCAGCATTTT.

This clone was counted between two and nine times. The gene calls are TRBV11-3 and TRBJ1-1; possibly TRBD1 for D (5 bases). Trimming left V 2 bases short and J 3 bases short, with 10 bases between. The CDR3 sequence is 14 residues long. Germline assignment: CDR1 SGHNT and CDR2 YENEEA. CDR3 sequence: CASSLRGVDTEAFF. CDR3 DNA sequence: TGTGCCAGCAGCTTAAGGGGCGTCGACACTGAAGCTTTCTTT.

This chain's CDR3 is CASQQGARYEQYF. The CDR3 DNA follows: TGTGCCAGCCAACAGGGGGCGCGTTACGAGCAGTACTTC. The rearrangement uses TRBV9 and TRBJ2-7; 9 bases fit TRBD1. The CDR3 extends over 13 amino acids. V gave up 7 bases and J gave up 4 bases; unmatched junction bases: 6. In germline, CDR1 is SGDLS, CDR2 YYNGEE.

This clone ranks as medium-sized (0.01 to 0.1%). V and J are TRBV6-8 and TRBJ2-7; 11 bases are a match to TRBD1. The CDR3 is made up of 14 amino acids. The V gene's germline CDR1 is MNHGY and CDR2 SAAAGT. With V trimmed by 9 bases and J by 2 bases, 6 bases remained unmatched. DNA of the CDR3: TGTGCCAGTGGGACAGGGGGTTCCCCCTACGAGCAGTACTTC. This codes for CASGTGGSPYEQYF.

This chain links TRBV6-8 with TRBJ2-7, with unresolved D. This CDR3 comprises 16 residues. V was pared by 5 bases and J by 3 bases, with 20 bases between. Germline V lookup: CDR1 MNHGY, CDR2 SAAAGT. This CDR3 reads CASSDLRTVVNYEQYF. CDR3 coding DNA: TGTGCCAGCAGTGACCTAAGGACCGTGGTTAACTACGAGCAGTACTTC.

This chain connects TRBV10-2 to TRBJ1-2; tentative D call: TRBD1 (6 bases). CDR1 WSHSY and CDR2 SAAADI come from the germline V gene. V was shortened by 6 bases and J by 3 bases, with 17 bases between the two germline ends. This CDR3 contains 15 residues. This CDR3 is CASRPPTGAYYGYTF. CDR3 nucleotide sequence: TGCGCCAGCAGACCCCCGACGGGGGCTTACTATGGCTACACCTTC.

This chain uses TRBV5-1 with TRBJ1-5, with no clear D. V was cut by 4 bases and J by 0 bases, with 8 bases left in between. The CDR3 sequence is 14 residues long. The germline V gene encodes CDR1 SGHRS and CDR2 YFSETQ. The CDR3 reads CASSPHFSNQPQHF. The CDR3, as DNA: TGCGCCAGCAGCCCACACTTTAGCAATCAGCCCCAGCATTTT.

In its sample, this clone was seen a few times. The gene calls are TRBV6-8 and TRBJ1-6; 9 bases are a match to TRBD1. This CDR3 contains 18 residues. Germline trimming cut 1 base from V and 7 bases from J; bases unmatched to any gene: 11. Germline CDR1 is MNHGY and CDR2 is SAAAGT. CDR3 in amino acids: CASSYYYYRGRVNSPLHF. DNA of the CDR3: TGTGCCAGCAGTTACTACTATTACAGGGGGCGCGTGAATTCACCCCTCCACTTT.

The chain carries TRBV18 and TRBJ1-2; D is uncertain. The CDR3 is made up of 14 amino acids. Trimming cost V 4 bases and J 6 bases, with 15 bases left between them. CDR1 is KGHSH and CDR2 is LQKENI in the germline V gene. CDR3 bases: TGTGCCAGCTCACTTACCCCAGACCCTAATGGCTACACCTTC. Translating gives CASSLTPDPNGYTF.

The V gene is TRBV29-1, the J gene TRBJ1-1; 8 bases agree with TRBD1. CDR3 length: 15 residues. Per the germline V gene, CDR1 is SQVTM and CDR2 is ANQGSEA. Unmatched junction bases numbered 20, after V lost 7 bases and J lost 10 bases. The CDR3 spells CSAYFRDRSYLGAFF. As DNA, the CDR3 is TGCAGCGCCTACTTCCGGGACAGGTCCTATCTGGGAGCTTTCTTT.

This clone was counted only a few times. V gene TRBV19 combines with J gene TRBJ1-1; no definite D call. V lost 6 bases, J lost 2 bases, and 19 bases lay in between. There are 16 residues in the CDR3. In germline, CDR1 is LNHDA, CDR2 SQIVND (reference sequence). The CDR3 sequence is CASRNPPDTSNTEAFF. The CDR3 DNA follows: TGTGCCAGTAGAAACCCCCCCGACACCTCTAACACTGAAGCTTTCTTT.

By frequency in the sample, this clone is medium-sized (0.01 to 0.1%). The chain combines TRBV11-3 with TRBJ2-3; 7 bases are a match to TRBD2. The CDR3 loop spans 14 amino acids. Unmatched junction bases numbered 1, after V lost 3 bases and J lost 1 base. The V gene's germline CDR1 is SGHNT and CDR2 YENEEA. The CDR3 loop reads CASSFTSGTDTQYF. CDR3 nucleotides: TGTGCCAGCAGCTTTACTAGCGGCACAGATACGCAGTATTTT.